This TCR beta chain was profiled in a study of blood T cell repertoires in COVID-19 (dated by TCRdb to the early 2020s). With respect to the entire study: The collaborator samples originated in the United States, Italy and Spain and spanned the acute and convalescent phases of COVID-19. The material from the prospective study consisted of cDNA or gDNA derived from T cells, B-cell-depleted T cells, or PBMCs. The dataset comprised deeply sampled blood TCRbeta repertoires from subjects exposed to, actively infected with, or recovered from COVID-19. The repertoires were released in a freely available public database meant as a resource for research on the immune response to SARS-CoV-2. The samples were drawn from two sources: the first 160 participants of the ongoing ImmuneRACE study, and 1,200 or so subjects contributed by 6 global collaborators. A de-identified subject ID, COVID-19 status, age in years and sex were almost always included in the sample metadata. HLA class I and class II types, where available, came from metadata supplied by the sample provider rather than from assay-based typing.

Participants in the prospective study were enrolled through a virtual design, were aged roughly 18 to 90 years, and lived in 24 United States geographic areas. In the prospective study, participants were assigned to cohorts based on the clinical history participants reported in a screening survey and a study questionnaire. For ImmuneRACE Cohort 3, a participant was defined as recovered based on two consecutive negative NP/OP PCR tests, clearance by a healthcare professional, or resolution of symptoms. Each participant in the prospective study had whole blood, serum and a nasopharyngeal or oropharyngeal swab collected by mobile phlebotomists. Prospective study participants could optionally give additional blood draws and questionnaires over an approximately 2-month period. Before DNA extraction, blood samples from the prospective study were shipped at room temperature or frozen. Overall study results and their limits: Clinical and demographic metadata were provided uncurated, with the amount varying by source and participant.

On this clone: No antigen is known for it. It has no much larger one-base neighbor in the sample; base qualities were not kept.

Ends trimmed: V by 2 bases, J by 3 bases; bases unmatched to a gene: 3. The CDR3 has 15 amino acids, counting the end cysteine and phenylalanine. Just CDR3 DNA is preserved here, 45 bases in frame from base 1. The germline V gene gives CDR1 as LGHNA and CDR2 as YNFKEQ. TCRbeta CDR3 regions were amplified from genomic DNA by means of the immunoSEQ Assay, a bias-controlled multiplex PCR. The study's processing was this. Nucleated cell counts per sample were estimated from amplification of reference gene primers within the assay. To quantify the absolute abundance of each unique TCRbeta CDR3 rearrangement, sequence reads were collapsed and filtered. For each sample, productive Simpson clonality was calculated by taking the square root of Simpson's diversity index across productive rearrangements. This immuneACCESS table, as held by TCRdb, lists in-frame sequences with V and J called but not all clones. Of the missing ones, under half trace to an unresolved V gene in checked studies; the others have no known cause. D and trimming come from the DNA, and the V and J calls and clone size come from that table. In all, the sample holds some 250,000 clones, and 70% to 90% of those were seen once. The ten largest clones represent approximately 1.9% of the sample.

This chain joins TRBV4-2 to TRBJ2-1, with 8 central nucleotides matching TRBD1. The specimen was PBMCs or T cells enriched from blood (not recorded which). This TCR derives from a woman aged 50 to 60 who had recovered from COVID-19. Read as DNA, the sequence is TGTGCCAGCAGCCAACAGGGGGCTGGCTACAATGAGCAGTTCTTC. Translated, it gives CASSQQGAGYNEQFF.